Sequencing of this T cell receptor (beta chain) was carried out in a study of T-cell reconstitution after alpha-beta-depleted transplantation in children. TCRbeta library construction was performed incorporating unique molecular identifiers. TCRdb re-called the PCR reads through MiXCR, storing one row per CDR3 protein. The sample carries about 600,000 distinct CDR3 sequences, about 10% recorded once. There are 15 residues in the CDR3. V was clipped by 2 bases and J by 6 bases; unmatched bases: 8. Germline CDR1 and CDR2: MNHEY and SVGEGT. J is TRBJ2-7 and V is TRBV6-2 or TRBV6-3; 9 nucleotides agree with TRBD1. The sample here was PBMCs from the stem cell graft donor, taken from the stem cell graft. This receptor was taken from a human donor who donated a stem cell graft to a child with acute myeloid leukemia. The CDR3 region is CASSYGTGKLSEQYF. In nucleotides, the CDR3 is TGTGCCAGCAGTTACGGGACAGGGAAGTTGAGCGAGCAGTACTTC.